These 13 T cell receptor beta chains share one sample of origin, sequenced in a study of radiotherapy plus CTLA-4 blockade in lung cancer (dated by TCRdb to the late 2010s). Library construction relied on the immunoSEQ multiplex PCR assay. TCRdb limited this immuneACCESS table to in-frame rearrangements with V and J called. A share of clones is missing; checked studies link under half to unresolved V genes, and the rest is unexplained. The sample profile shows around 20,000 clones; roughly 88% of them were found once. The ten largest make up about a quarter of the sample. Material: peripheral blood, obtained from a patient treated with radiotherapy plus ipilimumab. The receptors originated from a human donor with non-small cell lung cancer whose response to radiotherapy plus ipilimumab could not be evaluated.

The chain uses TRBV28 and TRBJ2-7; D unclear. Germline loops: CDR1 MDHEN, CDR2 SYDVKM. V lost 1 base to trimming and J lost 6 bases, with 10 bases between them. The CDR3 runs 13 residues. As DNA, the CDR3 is TGTGCCAGCAGTTTATTGGGCGTACGCGAGCAGTACTTC. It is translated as CASSLLGVREQYF.

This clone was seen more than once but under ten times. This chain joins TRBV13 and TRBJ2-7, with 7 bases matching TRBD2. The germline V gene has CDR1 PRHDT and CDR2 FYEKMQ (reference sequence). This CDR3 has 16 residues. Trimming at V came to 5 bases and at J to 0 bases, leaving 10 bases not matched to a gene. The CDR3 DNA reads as TGTGCCAGCAGCGATAGGGATTGGGGGGGCTCCTACGAGCAGTACTTC. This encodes CASSDRDWGGSYEQYF.

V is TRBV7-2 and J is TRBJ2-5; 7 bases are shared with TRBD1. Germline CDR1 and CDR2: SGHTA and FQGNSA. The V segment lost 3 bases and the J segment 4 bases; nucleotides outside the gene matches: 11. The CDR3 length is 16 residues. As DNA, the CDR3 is TGTGCCAGCAGCTTTGGGAACAGGGGTCTCGGAGAGACCCAGTACTTC. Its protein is CASSFGNRGLGETQYF.

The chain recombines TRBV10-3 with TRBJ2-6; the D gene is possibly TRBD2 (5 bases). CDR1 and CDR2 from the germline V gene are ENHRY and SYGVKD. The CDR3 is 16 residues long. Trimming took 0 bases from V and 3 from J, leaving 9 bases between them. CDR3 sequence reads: CAISESTGYGANVLTF. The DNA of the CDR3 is TGTGCCATCAGTGAGTCGACGGGGTATGGGGCCAACGTCCTGACTTTC.

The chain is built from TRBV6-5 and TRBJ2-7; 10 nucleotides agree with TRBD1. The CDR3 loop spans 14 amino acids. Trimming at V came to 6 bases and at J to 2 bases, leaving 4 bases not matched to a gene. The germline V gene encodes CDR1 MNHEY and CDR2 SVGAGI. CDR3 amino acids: CASRRDRGPYEQYF. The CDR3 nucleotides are TGTGCCAGCAGGAGGGACAGGGGACCCTACGAGCAGTACTTC.

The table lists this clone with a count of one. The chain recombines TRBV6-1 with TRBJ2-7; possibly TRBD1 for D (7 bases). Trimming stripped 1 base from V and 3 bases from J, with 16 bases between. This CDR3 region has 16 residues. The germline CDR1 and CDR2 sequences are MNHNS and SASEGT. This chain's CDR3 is CASSEEFGGGGYEQYF. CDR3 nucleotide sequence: TGTGCCAGCAGTGAAGAATTCGGAGGGGGCGGCTACGAGCAGTACTTC.

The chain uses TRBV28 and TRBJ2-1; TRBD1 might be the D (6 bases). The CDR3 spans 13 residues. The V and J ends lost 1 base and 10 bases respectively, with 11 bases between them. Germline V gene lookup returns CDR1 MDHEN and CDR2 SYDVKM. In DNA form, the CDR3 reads TGTGCCAGCAGTTTATACAGGGTGTGGGAGCAGTTCTTC. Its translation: CASSLYRVWEQFF.

Here the CDR3 DNA reads TGTGCCAGTAGTGCGGGTGGATGGAACACTGAAGCTTTCTTT. Translated: CASSAGGWNTEAFF. The chain is built from TRBV19 and TRBJ1-1; D remains unclear. Trimming pared 5 bases from V and 1 base from J, leaving 11 bases between. The CDR3 covers 14 residues. Germline V gene data show CDR1 as LNHDA and CDR2 as SQIVND (reference sequence).

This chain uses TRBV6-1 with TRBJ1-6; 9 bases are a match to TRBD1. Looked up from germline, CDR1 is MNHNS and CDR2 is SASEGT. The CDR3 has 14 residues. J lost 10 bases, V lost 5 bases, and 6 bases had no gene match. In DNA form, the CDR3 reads TGTGCCAGCAGTCCGGACAGGGGAGGATCACCCCTCCACTTT. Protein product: CASSPDRGGSPLHF.

The CDR3 sequence is CASSPTGNEAFF. CDR3 DNA: TGTGCCAGCAGCCCTACCGGGAACGAAGCTTTCTTT. This chain uses TRBV5-5 with TRBJ1-1, with no clear D. Deletions cut 4 bases from V and 8 bases from J, with 12 bases between. CDR1 and CDR2 from the germline V gene are SGHKS and YYEKEE (reference sequence). This CDR3 spans 12 amino acids. Variable domain in full (rest from reference TRBV5-5 and TRBJ1-1): DAGVTQSPTHLIKTRGQQVTLRCSPISGHKSVSWYQQVLGQGPQFIFQYYEKEERGRGNFPDRFSARQFPNYSSELNVNALLLGDSALYLCASSPTGNEAFFGQGTRLTVV.

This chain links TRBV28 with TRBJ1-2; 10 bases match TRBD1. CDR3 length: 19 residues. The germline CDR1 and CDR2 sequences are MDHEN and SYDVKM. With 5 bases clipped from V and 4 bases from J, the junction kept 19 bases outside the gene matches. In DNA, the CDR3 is TGTGCCAGCAGTCCCCCCCATTTGGGGACAGGGGTTAGAAGCTATGGCTACACCTTC. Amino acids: CASSPPHLGTGVRSYGYTF.

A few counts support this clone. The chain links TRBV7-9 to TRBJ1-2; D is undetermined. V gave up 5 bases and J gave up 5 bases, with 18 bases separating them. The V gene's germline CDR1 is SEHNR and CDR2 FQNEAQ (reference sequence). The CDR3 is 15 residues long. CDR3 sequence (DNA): TGTGCCAGCAGCCTGACCGCACCAGCCGGGTATGGCTACACCTTC. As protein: CASSLTAPAGYGYTF.

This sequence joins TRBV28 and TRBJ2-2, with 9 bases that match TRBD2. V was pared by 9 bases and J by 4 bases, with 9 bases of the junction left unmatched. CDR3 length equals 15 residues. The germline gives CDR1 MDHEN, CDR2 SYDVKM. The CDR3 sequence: CARPEREESTGELFF. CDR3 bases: TGTGCCAGACCCGAGCGGGAGGAGAGCACCGGGGAGCTGTTTTTT.